This TCR beta chain is from a study of T cell responses to AZD1222 COVID-19 vaccine (dated by TCRdb to 2020 to 2023). Broadly, across the study: Because spike-specific TCR depth and breadth did not differ between the two schedules, AZD1222 recipients who got a second dose at roughly 4 weeks were pooled with those who got a second dose at roughly 12 weeks. A total of just over 230 trial participants underwent TCR sequencing, of whom 207 received two doses of AZD1222 and roughly 25 received two doses of the MenACWY control vaccine. Enrollment into the trials was organized by age into subgroups of 18-55, 56-69 and 70-plus years, and those subgroups contained approximately 160, 26 and 62 TCR-sequenced participants, respectively. Here is what the overall study found, with its caveats: Conclusions about previously exposed vaccinees were limited because only a handful of AZD1222 recipients were SARS-CoV-2 seropositive at baseline. The whole spike protein was spanned by vaccine-associated CD4 TCRs, and dominant responses were seen in regions 160-218 and 743-854. Because no day 14 peak-response samples were available, repertoires were characterized only after the peak T cell response. Spike-specific TCR breadth and depth rose significantly after two AZD1222 doses compared with day 0 and with MenACWY recipients. Participants were mostly white British and included more females than males, and it was suggested by the authors that clonal diversity may have been underestimated. The 56-69-year group was small, and its depth increase did not reach significance, likely because of low power. Reportedly, almost half of the unique spike-specific TCRs recognized epitopes lying outside the regions that are mutated in the B.1.351 and B.1.1.7 variants.

The time point label for this specimen denotes: baseline before first vaccination. Vaccinee samples came from UK trials COV001 and COV002, including a single-blind randomized controlled phase 2/3 trial of AZD1222 (ChAdOx1 nCoV-19) in healthy adults. Trial participant PBMC samples were collected at day 0 and day 28 after the second dose for TCRbeta chain sequencing. From its cysteine to its phenylalanine, the CDR3 spans 16 amino acids. Only CDR3 DNA remains: 48 bases, in frame from the first base. Note on this clone: This clone's antigen is unknown. No base-level quality is on record; no much larger clone is a single base apart.

The CDR3 regions of human TCRbeta chains were analyzed by immunosequencing. In the paper's pipeline: TCRs in the repertoires were matched against a reference library of SARS-CoV-2-specific TCRs that had been generated with the MIRA antigen-specificity platform. Breadth was defined as the fraction of unique TCRs that were SARS-CoV-2-associated, and depth was defined as the fraction of total T cells that were SARS-CoV-2-associated. Using the MIRA data, each spike-specific TCR was mapped to the spike region that the TCR reacts to and placed in a CD4 or CD8 class. Log10-transformed breadth and depth values were compared by one-way ANOVA with Sidak's multiple comparisons tests. TCRdb's version of the immuneACCESS table is confined to in-frame rearrangements and falls short of the full clone set. An unresolved V gene accounts for under half of the shortfall where checked; the remainder is of unknown origin. V and J calls and clone size are as listed in that table; D and trimming were resolved from the DNA. In all, the sample holds 75,000 to 95,000 clones, and 70% to 90% of those were seen once. The biggest ten clones account for less than 20% of the sample.

This clonotype was sampled from an adult in good health. The sequence links TRBV21-1 to TRBJ1-2; no DNA check was done on the table's D call, TRBD1. TRBV21-1 is a pseudogene segment. This material consisted of peripheral blood, taken on day 0 of AZD1222 vaccination. The CDR3 region reads CASSRKRGQYNYGYTF. The base sequence is TGTGCCAGCAGCCGAAAACGGGGACAGTATAACTATGGCTACACCTTC.